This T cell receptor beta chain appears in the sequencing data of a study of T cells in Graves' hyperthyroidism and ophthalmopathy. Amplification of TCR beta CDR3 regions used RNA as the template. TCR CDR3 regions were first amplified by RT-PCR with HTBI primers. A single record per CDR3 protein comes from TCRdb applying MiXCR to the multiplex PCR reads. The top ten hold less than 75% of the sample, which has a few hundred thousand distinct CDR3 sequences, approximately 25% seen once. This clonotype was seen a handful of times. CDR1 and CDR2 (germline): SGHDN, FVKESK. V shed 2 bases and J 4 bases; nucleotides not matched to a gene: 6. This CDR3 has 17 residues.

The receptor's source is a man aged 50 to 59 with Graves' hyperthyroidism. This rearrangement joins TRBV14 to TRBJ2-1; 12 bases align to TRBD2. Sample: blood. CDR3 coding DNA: TGTGCCAGCAGCCAACGCCGGACTAGCGGGAAATACAATGAGCAGTTCTTC. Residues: CASSQRRTSGKYNEQFF. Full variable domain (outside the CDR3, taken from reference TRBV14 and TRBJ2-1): EAGVTQFPSHSVIEKGQTVTLRCDPISGHDNLYWYRRVMGKEIKFLLHFVKESKQDESGMPNNRFLAERTGGTYSTLKVQPAELEDSGVYFCASSQRRTSGKYNEQFFGPGTRLTVL.